One sample yielded the 16 T cell receptor beta chains listed below, sequenced in a study of a mutant IDH1 vaccine in newly diagnosed glioma. Only in-frame clones appear in the TCRdb table, and some are missing; sequencing was by immunoSEQ multiplex PCR. The data show 85,000 to 100,000 clones, with about four fifths seen just once and 7% to 8% held by the top ten. The time point was: baseline, week 1 (first vaccination visit). Treatment given: pre-vaccination baseline after standard-of-care therapy. The specimen was PBMCs, collected from a glioma patient treated with radiotherapy, temozolomide or both. All receptors derive from a woman between 50 and 59 years old with glioma.

CDR3: CASTPAAQDTQYF. The CDR3 coding sequence is TGTGCCAGCACCCCAGCGGCGCAAGATACGCAGTATTTT. The rearrangement uses TRBV6-5 and TRBJ2-3; tentatively, D is TRBD2 (5 bases). CDR1 is MNHEY, CDR2 SVGAGI, per germline. The CDR3 runs 13 residues. V was clipped by 7 bases and J by 5 bases, with 13 bases between them.

This clone was detected once. The chain is built from TRBV9 and TRBJ1-2, with unresolved D. Germline loops: CDR1 SGDLS, CDR2 YYNGEE. V was clipped by 3 bases and J by 4 bases, with 4 bases between them. The CDR3 is made up of 11 amino acids. CDR3 region: CASSALYGYTF. The DNA of the CDR3 is TGTGCCAGCAGCGCCCTCTATGGCTACACCTTC. Variable domain in full (rest from reference TRBV9 and TRBJ1-2): DSGVTQTPKHLITATGQRVTLRCSPRSGDLSVYWYQQSLDQGLQFLIQYYNGEERAKGNILERFSAQQFPDLHSELNLSSLELGDSALYFCASSALYGYTFGSGTRLTVV.

The V call is TRBV5-1, the J call TRBJ2-5; D unclear. V lost 5 bases to trimming and J lost 5 bases, with 16 bases between them. The CDR3 runs to 14 residues. Germline V gives CDR1 SGHRS, CDR2 YFSETQ. Here the CDR3 reads CASSSTSMGETQYF. CDR3 nucleotide sequence: TGCGCCAGCAGTTCTACCTCGATGGGGGAGACCCAGTACTTC.

The V gene is TRBV15, the J gene TRBJ1-5; D is possibly TRBD1 (5 bases). Trimming left V 0 bases short and J 2 bases short, with 11 bases between. CDR1 LNHNV and CDR2 YYDKDF come from the germline V gene (reference sequence). The CDR3 spans 16 residues. CDR3 amino acids: CATSRDRGNGNQPQHF. The CDR3 DNA reads as TGTGCCACCAGCAGAGATCGGGGGAATGGCAATCAGCCCCAGCATTTT.

The chain uses TRBV4-1 and TRBJ1-2, with unresolved D. CDR3 length: 14 amino acids. Per germline, CDR1 MGHRA and CDR2 YSYEKL. Trimming removed 0 bases from V and 8 bases from J, with 13 bases in between. The CDR3 bases are TGCGCCAGCAGCCAAGATGGGGTGGCAACCGGCTACACCTTC. Translated, it gives CASSQDGVATGYTF.

As DNA, the CDR3 is TGCGCCAGCAGCCAGGCCGGGACGAAAACTTACGAGCAGTACTTC. Encoded protein: CASSQAGTKTYEQYF. The rearrangement links TRBV4-1 to TRBJ2-7; D is tentatively TRBD1 or TRBD2 (5 bases each). Trimming stripped 3 bases from V and 4 bases from J, with 16 bases between. Germline CDR1 MGHRA, CDR2 YSYEKL. There are 15 residues in the CDR3.

This rearrangement joins TRBV7-9 to TRBJ1-2; D gene uncertain. Germline CDR1 reads SEHNR; CDR2 reads FQNEAQ (reference sequence). CDR3 length equals 14 residues. V was pared by 1 base and J by 8 bases, with 14 bases between. The CDR3: CASSLEARSRGYTF. The CDR3 region has the DNA TGTGCCAGCAGCTTAGAAGCCCGATCGAGGGGCTACACCTTC.

With respect to this clone: This sample includes further DNA sequences coding for the same CDR3. The chain links TRBV19 to TRBJ1-1, with D perhaps TRBD1 (5 bases). V was pared by 1 base and J by 5 bases, with 11 bases between. The germline gives CDR1 LNHDA, CDR2 SQIVND (reference sequence). The CDR3 is made up of 14 amino acids. DNA of the CDR3: TGTGCCAGTAGTATAGGCAGGGAGGGGACTGAAGCTTTCTTT. Residues: CASSIGREGTEAFF.

Here the CDR3 DNA reads TGTGCCAGCAGTACGGGACAGGGGGCGGGCACCGGGGAGCTGTTTTTT. This sequence encodes CASSTGQGAGTGELFF. The rearrangement uses TRBV27 and TRBJ2-2, with 12 bases identical to TRBD1. The germline gives CDR1 MNHEY, CDR2 SMNVEV (reference sequence). Trimming at V came to 5 bases and at J to 4 bases, leaving 5 bases not matched to a gene. The CDR3 has 16 residues.

The chain joins TRBV30 to TRBJ2-5; D gene unclear. Germline V CDR1 and CDR2: GTSNPN, SVGIG (reference sequence). Trimming took 0 bases from V and 4 from J, leaving 6 bases between them. The CDR3 covers 12 residues. The CDR3 sequence: CAWSVGVETQYF. In nucleotides, the CDR3 is TGTGCCTGGAGTGTGGGTGTAGAGACCCAGTACTTC.

This clone was picked up one time. This sequence joins TRBV7-9 and TRBJ2-7, with 9 positions matching TRBD1. The junction had 6 bases not matched to a gene; V was cut back by 4 bases and J by 5 bases. The CDR3 is made up of 14 amino acids. From germline, CDR1 is SEHNR and CDR2 FQNEAQ (reference sequence). In nucleotides, the CDR3 is TGTGCCAGCAGCTCAACCGGGACAGGGAACGAGCAGTACTTC. It codes for CASSSTGTGNEQYF.

This clone showed up just a few times. Other DNA variants within this sample encode the same CDR3. The chain links TRBV29-1 to TRBJ2-7; 8 nucleotides match TRBD1. V was clipped by 3 bases and J by 7 bases; unmatched bases: 8. The CDR3 spans 13 residues. Germline V gene sequence: CDR1 SQVTM, CDR2 ANQGSEA. The CDR3 DNA follows: TGCAGCGTTGAGGGCAGGGGGCAGGGAGAGCAGTACTTC. Its translation: CSVEGRGQGEQYF.

The CDR3 spells CASSFGRTGELFF. The CDR3, as DNA: TGTGCCAGCAGCTTTGGTCGCACCGGGGAGCTGTTTTTT. This chain links TRBV11-3 with TRBJ2-2; D is unclear. The CDR3 has 13 residues. Germline CDR1 is SGHNT and CDR2 is YENEEA. V was trimmed by 3 bases and J by 4 bases, leaving 6 bases between them. The full variable domain, completed using reference TRBV11-3 and TRBJ2-2, is EAGVVQSPRYKIIEKKQPVAFWCNPISGHNTLYWYLQNLGQGPELLIRYENEEAVDDSQLPKDRFSAERLKGVDSTLKIQPAELGDSAVYLCASSFGRTGELFFGEGSRLTVL.

The rearrangement joins TRBV2 to TRBJ1-5, with no clear D. This CDR3 comprises 14 residues. Trimming shortened V by 3 bases and J by 2 bases, and 8 bases separated the two germline ends. CDR1 is SNHLY and CDR2 is FYNNEI in the germline V gene. The CDR3 sequence: CASSEGGGNQPQHF. DNA of the CDR3: TGTGCCAGCAGTGAGGGCGGGGGCAATCAGCCCCAGCATTTT.

V and J are TRBV7-8 and TRBJ1-5, with TRBD1 matching over 7 bases. Germline assignment: CDR1 SGHVS and CDR2 FQNEAQ. J lost 0 bases, V lost 4 bases, and 6 bases had no gene match. The CDR3 loop spans 16 amino acids. CDR3 sequence reads: CASSSQGGASNQPQHF. CDR3 DNA: TGTGCCAGCAGCTCCCAGGGGGGGGCTAGCAATCAGCCCCAGCATTTT.

The rearrangement uses TRBV7-2 and TRBJ2-3; tentatively, D is TRBD1 (6 bases). V shed 6 bases and J shed 6 bases, with 13 bases lying between them. Per the germline V gene, CDR1 is SGHTA and CDR2 is FQGNSA. The CDR3 sequence is 13 residues long. CDR3 sequence: CASSRTGTDTQYF. CDR3 bases: TGTGCCAGCAGTCGCACAGGGACGGATACGCAGTATTTT.